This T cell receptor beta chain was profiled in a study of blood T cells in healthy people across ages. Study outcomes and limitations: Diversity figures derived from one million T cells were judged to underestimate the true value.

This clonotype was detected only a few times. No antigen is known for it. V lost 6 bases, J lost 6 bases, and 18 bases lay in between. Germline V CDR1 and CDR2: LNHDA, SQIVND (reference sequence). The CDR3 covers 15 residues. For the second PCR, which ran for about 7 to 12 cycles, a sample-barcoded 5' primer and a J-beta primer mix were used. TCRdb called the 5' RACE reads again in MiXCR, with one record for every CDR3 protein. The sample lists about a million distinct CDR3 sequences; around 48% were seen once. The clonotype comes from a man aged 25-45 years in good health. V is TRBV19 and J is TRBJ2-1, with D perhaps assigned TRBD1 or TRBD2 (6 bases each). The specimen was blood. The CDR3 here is CASREWGADPNEQFF. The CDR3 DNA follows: TGTGCCAGTAGGGAATGGGGGGCAGACCCCAATGAGCAGTTCTTC.